Each of the 32 T cell receptor beta chains below was sequenced from the same sample in a study of T cell responses to AZD1222 COVID-19 vaccine. Sequencing was performed with immunoSEQ multiplex PCR; in TCRdb, only in-frame clones are kept and a portion is missing. The repertoire holds roughly 160,000 clones, with around 94% as singletons. This specimen consisted of peripheral blood, obtained on day 0 of AZD1222 vaccination. These receptors all come from an adult in good health.

J is TRBJ2-1 and V is TRBV7-9; 8 bases align to TRBD2. After removal of 0 bases from V and 1 base from J, the junction contained 2 bases not matched to a gene. Germline values: CDR1 SEHNR, CDR2 FQNEAQ (reference sequence). The CDR3 covers 16 residues. CDR3 nucleotide sequence: TGTGCCAGCAGCTTAGCCTCGGGGGGGTCCTACAATGAGCAGTTCTTC. This gives the protein CASSLASGGSYNEQFF.

The chain uses TRBV28 and TRBJ1-4, with 7 bases identical to TRBD1. After removal of 6 bases from V and 8 bases from J, the junction contained 9 bases not matched to a gene. The CDR3 spans 14 residues. CDR1 is MDHEN, CDR2 SYDVKM, per germline. CDR3 coding DNA: TGTGCCAGCAGCCTAGGGGGCGCAGGGGAAAAACTGTTTTTT. This sequence encodes CASSLGGAGEKLFF.

The chain employs TRBV7-8 and TRBJ2-3, with D tentatively TRBD2 (5 bases). Between the trimmed V and J ends, which lost 1 base and 3 bases, there was a span of 14 bases. Germline lookup yields CDR1 SGHVS and CDR2 FQNEAQ. The CDR3 has 16 amino acids. DNA of the CDR3: TGTGCCAGCAGCTTAGGAGGGATGGTCATTACAGATACGCAGTATTTT. This sequence encodes CASSLGGMVITDTQYF.

The chain has TRBV6-5 and TRBJ1-2; a weak D match, TRBD1 (5 bases). This CDR3 has 15 residues. The germline V and J ends were trimmed by 3 bases and 8 bases, with 19 bases remaining between them. The germline gives CDR1 MNHEY, CDR2 SVGAGI. The CDR3 protein is CASSYFGGLVGGYTF. The CDR3 nucleotides read TGTGCCAGCAGTTATTTTGGGGGTTTAGTAGGCGGCTACACCTTC.

This rearrangement joins TRBV10-3 to TRBJ2-2, with 12 bases lining up with TRBD2. CDR3 size: 15 residues. V gave up 4 bases and J gave up 3 bases; unmatched junction bases: 0. CDR1 and CDR2 from the germline V gene are ENHRY and SYGVKD. DNA of the CDR3: TGTGCCATCAGTGGGACTAGCGGGGACACCGGGGAGCTGTTTTTT. The encoded protein is CAISGTSGDTGELFF.

This chain connects TRBV3-1 (or the pseudogene TRBV3-2) to TRBJ1-1; D remains unclear. The CDR3 covers 13 residues. The germline V gene has CDR1 LGHDT and CDR2 YNNKEL (reference sequence). V lost 3 bases to trimming and J lost 4 bases, with 9 bases between them. The CDR3 loop is CASSQAAVTEAFF. The CDR3 DNA reads TGTGCCAGCAGCCAGGCGGCCGTCACTGAAGCTTTCTTT.

V gene TRBV2 combines with J gene TRBJ1-5; D remains unclear. Trimming removed 10 bases from V and 4 bases from J, with 14 bases in between. CDR1 SNHLY and CDR2 FYNNEI come from the germline V gene. The CDR3 runs 13 residues. The CDR3 sequence is CATSYLGNQPQHF. The CDR3 DNA is TGTGCCACCTCATATCTGGGAAATCAGCCCCAGCATTTT.

The chain combines TRBV3-1 (or the pseudogene TRBV3-2) with TRBJ1-1; tentative D call: TRBD1 (6 bases). The CDR3 is 14 amino acids. The germline CDR1 and CDR2 sequences are LGHDT and YNNKEL (reference sequence). The V gene lost 1 base and the J gene lost 5 bases, with 11 bases spanning the gap. For the CDR3, the DNA is TGTGCCAGCAGCCAAGGCGCAGGGGAAACTGAAGCTTTCTTT. Translated, it gives CASSQGAGETEAFF.

This rearrangement joins TRBV7-9 to TRBJ2-7; 9 positions match TRBD2. The J segment lost 7 bases and the V segment lost 5 bases, leaving 12 bases of the junction unmatched. CDR1 and CDR2 from the germline V gene are SEHNR and FQNEAQ (reference sequence). This CDR3 has 15 amino acids. This CDR3 is CASSPIAGVTGEQYF. CDR3 DNA sequence: TGTGCCAGCAGCCCAATAGCGGGAGTAACAGGAGAGCAGTACTTC.

The chain carries TRBV6-5 and TRBJ1-5; a weak D match, TRBD1 (6 bases). V gave up 4 bases and J gave up 3 bases, with 16 bases separating them. This CDR3 region has 16 residues. CDR1 is MNHEY, CDR2 SVGAGI, per germline. CDR3 bases: TGTGCCAGCAGTTCGACCCAAACAGGGAACAATCAGCCCCAGCATTTT. It yields the protein CASSSTQTGNNQPQHF.

This sequence joins TRBV5-1 and TRBJ1-2; D perhaps matches TRBD1 (5 bases). V was clipped by 7 bases and J by 4 bases, with 17 bases between them. The CDR3 runs 14 residues. The germline V gene encodes CDR1 SGHRS and CDR2 YFSETQ. CDR3 loop: CASSGGRFSYGYTF. The CDR3 nucleotides read TGCGCCAGCTCGGGGGGTAGGTTTAGCTATGGCTACACCTTC.

V is TRBV30 and J is TRBJ2-7, with 8 bases identical to TRBD1. CDR3 length equals 15 residues. Germline V gene data show CDR1 as GTSNPN and CDR2 as SVGIG (reference sequence). Trimming at V came to 4 bases and at J to 3 bases, leaving 11 bases not matched to a gene. The CDR3 is CAWTADRGSYYEQYF. DNA of the CDR3: TGTGCCTGGACGGCCGACAGGGGTTCATACTACGAGCAGTACTTC.

This clone has only one observation. The gene calls are TRBV5-1 and TRBJ2-2; D is ambiguous. The CDR3 totals 15 residues. The germline V and J ends were trimmed by 1 base and 3 bases, with 10 bases remaining between them. CDR1 and CDR2 from the germline V gene are SGHRS and YFSETQ. The CDR3 sequence is CASSLSKTYTGELFF. DNA of the CDR3: TGCGCCAGCAGCTTGTCCAAAACGTACACCGGGGAGCTGTTTTTT.

The V gene is TRBV5-4, the J gene TRBJ2-2; D not certain. Germline V CDR1 and CDR2: SGHNT, YYREEE (reference sequence). V was shortened by 5 bases and J by 5 bases, with 7 bases between the two germline ends. The length of the CDR3 is 12 residues. CDR3 in DNA: TGTGCCAGCAGTTCGGTAACCGGGGAGCTGTTTTTT. Encoded protein: CASSSVTGELFF.

This chain links TRBV28 with TRBJ2-1; possibly TRBD2 for D (5 bases). The CDR3 extends over 15 amino acids. CDR1 MDHEN and CDR2 SYDVKM come from the germline V gene. Trimming removed 8 bases at V and 0 bases at J, with 14 bases between. CDR3 sequence: CASRTDFFSYNEQFF. Written as DNA, the CDR3 is TGTGCCAGCCGGACGGACTTCTTCTCCTACAATGAGCAGTTCTTC.

This clone showed up just once. The rearrangement uses TRBV7-9 and TRBJ1-1, with a tentative D call TRBD1 (6 bases). The CDR3 loop spans 15 amino acids. V lost 5 bases and J 3 bases, leaving 16 bases between the germline ends. The germline gives CDR1 SEHNR, CDR2 FQNEAQ (reference sequence). The CDR3 DNA reads TGTGCCAGCAGCCCAGGGGCCGGATGGGACACTGAAGCTTTCTTT. Its translation: CASSPGAGWDTEAFF.

The rearrangement joins TRBV28 to TRBJ2-7; TRBD1 is a possible D gene (5 bases). CDR1 and CDR2 from the germline V gene are MDHEN and SYDVKM. V lost 4 bases to trimming and J lost 3 bases, with 10 bases between them. This CDR3 has 13 residues. The CDR3: CASSSTGNYEQYF. The CDR3 DNA sequence: TGTGCCAGCAGTTCCACAGGTAACTACGAGCAGTACTTC.

V is TRBV5-5 and J is TRBJ1-1; no clear D. Trimming removed 0 bases at V and 11 bases at J, with 8 bases between. The CDR3 sequence is 11 residues long. Per germline, CDR1 SGHKS and CDR2 YYEKEE (reference sequence). CDR3 sequence: CASSLGPRAFF. The CDR3 DNA sequence: TGTGCCAGCAGCTTGGGACCTCGTGCTTTCTTT.

This clone was seen once. This specimen includes other DNA sequences encoding the same CDR3. The chain combines TRBV12-3 or TRBV12-4 with TRBJ2-1; D not certain. V lost 3 bases, J lost 7 bases, and 7 bases lay in between. The CDR3 has 12 residues. The CDR3 coding sequence is TGTGCCAGCAGTTTCCGTGGGAATGAGCAGTTCTTC. Its protein is CASSFRGNEQFF.

The chain recombines TRBV30 with TRBJ2-1; 10 bases fit TRBD1. Germline CDR1 reads GTSNPN; CDR2 reads SVGIG (reference sequence). Germline trimming cut 3 bases from V and 6 bases from J; bases unmatched to any gene: 20. The CDR3 contains 19 residues. CDR3 sequence (DNA): TGTGCCTGGAGCGGATACGGGACAGGGGCGCGTAGTAGTATCAATGAGCAGTTCTTC. Translation: CAWSGYGTGARSSINEQFF.

The chain uses TRBV6-4 and TRBJ2-3; maybe TRBD2 (6 bases). The CDR3 has 15 residues. Germline values: CDR1 MRHNA, CDR2 SNTAGT. The V end lost 3 bases, the J end lost 1 base, and 11 bases lay between the germline ends. The CDR3 DNA sequence: TGTGCCAGCAGTGAAGCCGGGAGTGGCACAGATACGCAGTATTTT. It encodes CASSEAGSGTDTQYF.

As DNA, the CDR3 is TGCGCCAGCGGGGACAGCTACGAGCAGTACTTC. It yields the protein CASGDSYEQYF. V usage is TRBV10-1 and J usage is TRBJ2-7; TRBD1 aligns across 7 bases. With V trimmed by 8 bases and J by 3 bases, 1 base remained unmatched. Germline values: CDR1 WNHNN, CDR2 SYGVQD (reference sequence). This CDR3 has 11 residues.

The table lists this clone with a count of one. The chain joins TRBV2 to TRBJ2-4; D is ambiguous. V was trimmed by 8 bases and J by 0 bases, leaving 14 bases between them. This CDR3 is 15 amino acids long. CDR1 SNHLY and CDR2 FYNNEI come from the germline V gene. The CDR3 bases are TGTGCCAGCGATCTTCGAGATTTAGCCAAAAACATTCAGTACTTC. This translates into CASDLRDLAKNIQYF. The full variable domain, rest sourced from reference TRBV2 and TRBJ2-4, is EPEVTQTPSHQVTQMGQEVILRCVPISNHLYFYWYRQILGQKVEFLVSFYNNEISEKSEIFDDQFSVERPDGSNFTLKIRSTKLEDSAMYFCASDLRDLAKNIQYFGAGTRLSVL.

The chain links TRBV7-9 to TRBJ2-5; D call uncertain. With 4 bases removed from V and 1 base from J, the gap between germline ends came to 13 bases. The CDR3 is 15 amino acids. The germline gives CDR1 SEHNR, CDR2 FQNEAQ (reference sequence). The CDR3 sequence is CASSYPRASQETQYF. The CDR3 coding sequence is TGTGCCAGCAGCTACCCTCGGGCCTCCCAAGAGACCCAGTACTTC.

The CDR3 spells CASSPIQHNEQFF. DNA of the CDR3: TGTGCCAGCAGTCCGATACAGCACAATGAGCAGTTCTTC. The chain couples TRBV12-3 or TRBV12-4 to TRBJ2-1; D gene ambiguous. The CDR3 spans 13 residues. V lost 5 bases and J 5 bases, leaving 10 bases between the germline ends.

The chain is built from TRBV6-5 and TRBJ2-7, with 8 nucleotides matching TRBD1. The CDR3 runs 13 residues. CDR1 and CDR2 from the germline V gene are MNHEY and SVGAGI. J lost 1 base, V lost 8 bases, and 4 bases had no gene match. In nucleotides, the CDR3 is TGTGCCAGCCTCCGACAGGGGTCCTACGAGCAGTACTTC. Translated, it gives CASLRQGSYEQYF.

The chain couples TRBV11-2 to TRBJ2-7; either TRBD1 or TRBD2 may fit D (6 bases each). This CDR3 contains 14 residues. The ends were cut back, 0 bases at V and 2 bases at J, with 8 bases in the middle. Germline CDR1 SGHAT, CDR2 FQNNGV. CDR3 amino acids: CASSLEGGTYEQYF. The CDR3 bases are TGTGCCAGCAGCTTAGAGGGGGGCACCTACGAGCAGTACTTC.

The chain's CDR3 is CASKGELDAGELFF. In DNA form, the CDR3 reads TGTGCCAGTAAAGGGGAACTAGATGCCGGGGAGCTGTTTTTT. The genes are TRBV19 and TRBJ2-2, with D possibly being TRBD1 or TRBD2 (5 bases each). V was shortened by 7 bases and J by 6 bases, with 15 bases between the two germline ends. The CDR3 is 14 residues long. Germline V gives CDR1 LNHDA, CDR2 SQIVND (reference sequence).

CDR3 sequence reads: CAVTSDRTDTQYF. In DNA, the CDR3 is TGCGCGGTCACTAGCGACCGCACAGATACGCAGTATTTT. The chain carries TRBV29-1 and TRBJ2-3; 7 bases are a match to TRBD2. The CDR3 extends over 13 amino acids. The V gene's germline CDR1 is SQVTM and CDR2 ANQGSEA.

The rearrangement joins TRBV5-1 to TRBJ1-2; no reliable D call. CDR3 length: 14 amino acids. Trimming cost V 0 bases and J 8 bases, with 14 bases left between them. Per the germline V gene, CDR1 is SGHRS and CDR2 is YFSETQ. The CDR3 reads CASSLAQLGGGYTF. DNA for the CDR3: TGCGCCAGCAGCTTGGCCCAACTGGGCGGGGGCTACACCTTC.

Turning to this clone: Other DNA sequences in this sample translate to the same CDR3. The rearrangement uses TRBV7-9 and TRBJ2-7; 8 positions match TRBD1. The ends lost 1 base at V and 4 bases at J; junction bases unmatched: 0. This CDR3 comprises 13 residues. Germline CDR1 is SEHNR and CDR2 is FQNEAQ (reference sequence). In nucleotides, the CDR3 is TGTGCCAGCAGCTTAGACAGGGGGTACGAGCAGTACTTC. This codes for CASSLDRGYEQYF.

This chain joins TRBV15 and TRBJ1-4; D unclear. The V gene lost 3 bases and the J gene lost 8 bases, with 10 bases spanning the gap. The CDR3 totals 13 residues. CDR1 LNHNV and CDR2 YYDKDF come from the germline V gene (reference sequence). CDR3 loop: CATSRGYGEKLFF. Here the CDR3 DNA reads TGTGCCACCAGCAGGGGTTATGGGGAAAAACTGTTTTTT.